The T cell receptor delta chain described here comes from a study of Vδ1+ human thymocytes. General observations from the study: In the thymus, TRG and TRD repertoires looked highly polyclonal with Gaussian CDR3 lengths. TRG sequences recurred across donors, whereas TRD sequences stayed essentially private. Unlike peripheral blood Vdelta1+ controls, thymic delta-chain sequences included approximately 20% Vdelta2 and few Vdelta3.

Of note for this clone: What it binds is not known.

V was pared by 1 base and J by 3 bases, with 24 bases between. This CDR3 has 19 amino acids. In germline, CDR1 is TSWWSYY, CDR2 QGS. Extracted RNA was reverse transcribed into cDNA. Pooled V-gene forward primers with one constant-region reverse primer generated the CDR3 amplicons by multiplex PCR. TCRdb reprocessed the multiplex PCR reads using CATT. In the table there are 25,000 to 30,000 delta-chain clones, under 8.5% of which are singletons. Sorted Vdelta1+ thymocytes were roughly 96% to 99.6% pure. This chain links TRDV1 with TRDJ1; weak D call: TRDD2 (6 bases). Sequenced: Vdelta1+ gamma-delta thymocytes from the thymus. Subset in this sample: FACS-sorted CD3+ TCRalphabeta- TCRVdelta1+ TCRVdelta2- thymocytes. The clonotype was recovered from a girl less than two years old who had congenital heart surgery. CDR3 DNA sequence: TGTGCTCTTGGGGAACAATTAAAGCCTTCCCCGGCGGCCCCCGATAAACTCATCTTT. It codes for CALGEQLKPSPAAPDKLIF.